The clone carrying this T cell receptor beta chain was seen only a few times. Antigen specificity is unknown. The data were taken from a study of cytomegalovirus exposure and HLA in healthy donors. Regarding the study as a whole: Later work showed greater clonal expansion in HLA-associated TCR beta chains than in equally common others. Prior analysis indicated that the majority of TCR beta V segments exhibited productivity approximately 90% or approximately 30% of the time. TCR beta V- and J-gene trimming, according to a later analysis, was linked to a missense DCLRE1C variant. Roughly uniform sequencing depth across donors was assumed, possibly incorrectly.

V shed 5 bases and J 0 bases; nucleotides not matched to a gene: 6. CDR3 length: 16 amino acids. CDR1 and CDR2 from the germline V gene are SGHDN and FVKESK. Amplification used 60 Vbeta primers and 13 Jbeta primers. Profiled with immunoSEQ multiplex PCR; TCRdb holds only in-frame clones, not every one. The table shows approximately 65,000 clones, with approximately 70% occurring only once. The clonotype originates from a man in his forties in good health and CMV-seropositive. Sequenced input: PBMCs. The chain is built from TRBV14 and TRBJ2-5, with 10 bases identical to TRBD2. CDR3 loop: CASSGTSGAYQETQYF. CDR3 sequence (DNA): TGTGCCAGCAGCGGAACTAGCGGGGCCTACCAAGAGACCCAGTACTTC.